Given below is one T cell receptor beta chain in context. Its cognate antigen is unknown. The sample belongs to a study of shared clonotypes between healthy human individuals. Study-wide context: Each donor contributed plates that comprised three CD4 naive, three CD4 memory, two CD8 naive and one CD8 memory. Study-level findings and limits: The study found lower generation probabilities in non-shared clonotypes than in those shared by all four donors. Generally, estimated richness proved larger in naive subsets than it did in memory subsets.

This table comes from immunoSEQ multiplex PCR, and its TCRdb copy is limited to in-frame clones, with some not included. The sample contains 2 million to 2.5 million clones, approximately 96% of which appear only once. Trimming removed 2 bases at V and 4 bases at J, with 8 bases between. CDR1 ENHRY and CDR2 SYGVKD come from the germline V gene. The CDR3 length is 13 residues. Investigators divided CD4+ cells into CD45RA+ naive and CD45RA-negative memory subsets. The sample consisted of naive CD4+ T cells sorted from blood. Subset specified: CD45RA+ positively selected. The clonotype comes from a man aged 18 to 30 in good health. The chain recombines TRBV10-3 with TRBJ1-1; no clear D. As DNA, the CDR3 is TGTGCCATCAGTGAGAAGGTTTCCACTGAAGCTTTCTTT. Translation: CAISEKVSTEAFF.